This entry concerns a single T cell receptor (beta chain). This record comes from a study of blood T cell repertoires in COVID-19. The length of the CDR3 is 13 residues. V was shortened by 9 bases and J by 4 bases, with 15 bases between the two germline ends. Germline V lookup: CDR1 SGHDT, CDR2 YYEEEE. Generated by immunoSEQ multiplex PCR, the TCRdb table keeps only in-frame clones and is missing some. The top ten clones hold roughly 8% of a sample with approximately 490,000 clones, about 88% of them seen once. The specimen sequenced was PBMCs or T cells enriched from blood (not recorded which). V and J are TRBV5-6 and TRBJ2-3; no definite D call. The clonotype comes from a woman aged 55-69 years who had recovered from COVID-19. DNA for the CDR3: TGTGCCACCTCGGTCAATCAGGCAGATACGCAGTATTTT. Protein: CATSVNQADTQYF. Full variable domain (outside the CDR3, taken from reference TRBV5-6 and TRBJ2-3): DAGVTQSPTHLIKTRGQQVTLRCSPKSGHDTVSWYQQALGQGPQFIFQYYEEEERQRGNFPDRFSGHQFPNYSSELNVNALLLGDSALYLCATSVNQADTQYFGPGTRLTVL.